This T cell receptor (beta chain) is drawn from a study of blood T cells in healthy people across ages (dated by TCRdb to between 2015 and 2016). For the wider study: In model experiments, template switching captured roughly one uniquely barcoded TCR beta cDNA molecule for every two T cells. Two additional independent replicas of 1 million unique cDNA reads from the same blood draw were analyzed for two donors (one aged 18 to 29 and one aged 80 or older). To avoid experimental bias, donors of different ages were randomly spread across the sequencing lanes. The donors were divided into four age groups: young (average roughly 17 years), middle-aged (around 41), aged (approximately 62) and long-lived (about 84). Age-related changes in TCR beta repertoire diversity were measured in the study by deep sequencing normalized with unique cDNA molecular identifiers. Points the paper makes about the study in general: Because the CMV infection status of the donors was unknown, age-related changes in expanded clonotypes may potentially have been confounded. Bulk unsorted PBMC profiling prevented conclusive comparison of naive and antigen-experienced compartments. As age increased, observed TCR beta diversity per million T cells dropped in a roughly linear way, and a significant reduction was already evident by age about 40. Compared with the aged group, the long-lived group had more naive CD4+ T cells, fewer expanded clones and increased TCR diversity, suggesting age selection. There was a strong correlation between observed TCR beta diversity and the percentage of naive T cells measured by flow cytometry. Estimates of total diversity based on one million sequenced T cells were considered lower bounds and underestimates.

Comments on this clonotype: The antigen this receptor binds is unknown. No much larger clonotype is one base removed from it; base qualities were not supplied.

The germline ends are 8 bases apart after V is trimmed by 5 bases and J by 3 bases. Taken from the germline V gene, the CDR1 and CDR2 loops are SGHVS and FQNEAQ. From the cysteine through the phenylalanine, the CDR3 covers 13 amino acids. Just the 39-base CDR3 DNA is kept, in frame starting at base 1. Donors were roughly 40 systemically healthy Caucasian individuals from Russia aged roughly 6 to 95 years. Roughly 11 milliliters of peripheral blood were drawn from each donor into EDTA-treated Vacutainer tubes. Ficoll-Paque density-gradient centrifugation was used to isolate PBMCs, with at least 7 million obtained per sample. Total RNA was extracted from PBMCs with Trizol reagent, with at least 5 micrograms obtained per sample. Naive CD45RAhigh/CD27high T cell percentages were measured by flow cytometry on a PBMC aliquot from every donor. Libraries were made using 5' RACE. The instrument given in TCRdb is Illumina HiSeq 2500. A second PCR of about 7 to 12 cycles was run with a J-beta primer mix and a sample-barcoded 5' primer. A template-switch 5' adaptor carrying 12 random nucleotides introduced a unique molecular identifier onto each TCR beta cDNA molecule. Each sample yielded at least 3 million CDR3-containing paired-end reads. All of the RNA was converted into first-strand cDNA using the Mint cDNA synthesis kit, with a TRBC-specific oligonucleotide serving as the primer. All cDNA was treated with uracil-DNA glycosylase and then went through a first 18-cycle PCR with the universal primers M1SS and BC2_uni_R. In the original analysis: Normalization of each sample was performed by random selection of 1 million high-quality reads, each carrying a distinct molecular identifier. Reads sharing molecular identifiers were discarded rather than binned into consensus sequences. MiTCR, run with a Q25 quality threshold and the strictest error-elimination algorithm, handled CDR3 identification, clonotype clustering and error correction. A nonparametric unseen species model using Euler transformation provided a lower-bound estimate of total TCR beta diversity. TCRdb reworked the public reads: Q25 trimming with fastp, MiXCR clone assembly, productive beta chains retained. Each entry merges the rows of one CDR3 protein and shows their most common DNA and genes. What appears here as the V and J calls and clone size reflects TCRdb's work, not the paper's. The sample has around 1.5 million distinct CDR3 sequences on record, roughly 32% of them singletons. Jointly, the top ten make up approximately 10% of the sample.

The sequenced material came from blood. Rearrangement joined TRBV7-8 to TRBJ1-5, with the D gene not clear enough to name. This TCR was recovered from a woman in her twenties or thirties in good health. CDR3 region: CASSKRNNQPQHF. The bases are TGTGCCAGCAGCAAACGAAACAATCAGCCCCAGCATTTT.